The 9 T cell receptor beta chains below all came from one sample that was sequenced in a study of shared clonotypes between healthy human individuals. Assay: immunoSEQ multiplex PCR; the TCRdb copy retains only in-frame clones and omits some. The table lists some 2.1 million clones, roughly 96% of them singletons. Input material: naive CD4+ T cells sorted from blood. Subset noted: CD45RA+ positively selected. These TCRs come from a man younger than 35 in good health.

The chain joins TRBV11-2 to TRBJ1-2, with D tentatively TRBD1 (5 bases). From germline, CDR1 is SGHAT and CDR2 FQNNGV. The CDR3 length is 17 residues. V lost 2 bases and J 4 bases, leaving 20 bases between the germline ends. The CDR3 nucleotides are TGTGCCAGCAGCTTATGGGGCGGGAAGGACGGAGGCTATGGCTACACCTTC. It codes for CASSLWGGKDGGYGYTF.

The rearrangement joins TRBV7-9 to TRBJ2-7, with 8 bases fitting TRBD1. Germline V gene sequence: CDR1 SEHNR, CDR2 FQNEAQ (reference sequence). V shed 2 bases and J 5 bases; nucleotides not matched to a gene: 11. The CDR3 is 16 residues long. Written as DNA, the CDR3 is TGTGCCAGCAGCTTACGCTTGGACAGGGAAACCCACGAGCAGTACTTC. Protein sequence: CASSLRLDRETHEQYF.

The chain links TRBV11-2 to TRBJ2-1, with D maybe TRBD1 (6 bases). The V end was cut by 1 base, the J end by 3 bases, with 13 bases between. The CDR3 contains 16 residues. Germline V gene lookup returns CDR1 SGHAT and CDR2 FQNNGV. The CDR3: CASSLVAGVIYNEQFF. The CDR3 coding sequence is TGTGCCAGCAGCTTAGTGGCAGGGGTAATCTACAATGAGCAGTTCTTC.

The chain links TRBV15 to TRBJ2-4; 10 bases line up with TRBD1. This CDR3 spans 15 amino acids. CDR1 LNHNV and CDR2 YYDKDF come from the germline V gene (reference sequence). With V trimmed by 8 bases and J by 0 bases, 4 bases remained unmatched. For the CDR3, the DNA is TGTGCCACCGGGACAGGGGTTGTAGCCAAAAACATTCAGTACTTC. Amino acid sequence: CATGTGVVAKNIQYF.

This chain joins TRBV11-2 and TRBJ1-5, with TRBD1 matching 8 bases. Germline CDR1 SGHAT, CDR2 FQNNGV. V lost 0 bases and J lost 5; bases outside the gene matches: 6. The CDR3 runs to 16 residues. Here the CDR3 DNA reads TGTGCCAGCAGCTTAGATCTGGACAGGGCTGATCAGCCCCAGCATTTT. Its translation is CASSLDLDRADQPQHF. Full variable domain (missing parts from reference TRBV11-2 and TRBJ1-5): EAGVAQSPRYKIIEKRQSVAFWCNPISGHATLYWYQQILGQGPKLLIQFQNNGVVDDSQLPKDRFSAERLKGVDSTLKIQPAKLEDSAVYLCASSLDLDRADQPQHFGDGTRLSIL.

This chain joins TRBV7-9 and TRBJ1-2; 12 nucleotides align to TRBD1. Germline V CDR1 and CDR2: SEHNR, FQNEAQ (reference sequence). There are 16 residues in the CDR3. V lost 3 bases to trimming and J lost 5 bases; unmatched junction nucleotides: 7. The CDR3 here is CASSLGTGGVDYGYTF. The CDR3 bases are TGTGCCAGCAGCTTGGGGACAGGGGGCGTAGATTATGGCTACACCTTC.

The chain couples TRBV4-1 to TRBJ1-5; maybe TRBD1 (5 bases). Deletions cut 5 bases from V and 3 bases from J, with 11 bases between. CDR1 is MGHRA and CDR2 is YSYEKL in the germline V gene. The CDR3 contains 14 residues. As DNA, the CDR3 is TGCGCCAGCAGCTCGGGACTTCCCAATCAGCCCCAGCATTTT. Its translation: CASSSGLPNQPQHF.

This clone was picked up a small number of times. This CDR3 is also generated by other DNA sequences in the sample. The chain combines TRBV10-3 with TRBJ1-3; D is possibly TRBD1 (5 bases). The CDR3 covers 13 residues. Trimming removed 6 bases from V and 2 bases from J, with 8 bases in between. Germline-derived CDR1 and CDR2 are ENHRY and SYGVKD. DNA of the CDR3: TGTGCCATCAGCACAGGCCCTGGAAACACCATATATTTT. Translating gives CAISTGPGNTIYF.

The V gene is TRBV27, the J gene TRBJ2-7; D gene uncertain. Per the germline V gene, CDR1 is MNHEY and CDR2 is SMNVEV (reference sequence). This CDR3 has 13 residues. Deletions cut 7 bases from V and 0 bases from J, with 10 bases between. For the CDR3, the DNA is TGTGCCAGCAAAGGATGGAGCTCCTACGAGCAGTACTTC. Protein sequence: CASKGWSSYEQYF.